This T cell receptor beta chain was sequenced in a study of blood T cell repertoires in COVID-19. Original data processing: Reference gene primer amplification in the assay estimated nucleated cell counts. Using immunoSEQ multiplex PCR, the repertoire was profiled, and TCRdb retains in-frame clones only, with some absent. V and J calls and clone size are given by that table; D and trimming were obtained from the DNA. The profile shows roughly 190,000 clones, 94% of them singletons. The CDR3 has 16 amino acids. Trimming pared 1 base from V and 5 bases from J, leaving 16 bases between. The V gene's germline CDR1 is LGHNA and CDR2 YNFKEQ. The Seattle site enrolled patients during active infection and followed them longitudinally.

This receptor was obtained from a man aged 25-45 years with COVID-19, enrolled during active disease. Material: peripheral blood. The gene calls are TRBV4-2 and TRBJ2-3; D is possibly TRBD2 (7 bases). Here the CDR3 reads CASSQVRGGRVDTQYF. The CDR3 nucleotides read TGTGCCAGCAGCCAAGTTAGGGGGGGCCGAGTAGATACGCAGTATTTT.